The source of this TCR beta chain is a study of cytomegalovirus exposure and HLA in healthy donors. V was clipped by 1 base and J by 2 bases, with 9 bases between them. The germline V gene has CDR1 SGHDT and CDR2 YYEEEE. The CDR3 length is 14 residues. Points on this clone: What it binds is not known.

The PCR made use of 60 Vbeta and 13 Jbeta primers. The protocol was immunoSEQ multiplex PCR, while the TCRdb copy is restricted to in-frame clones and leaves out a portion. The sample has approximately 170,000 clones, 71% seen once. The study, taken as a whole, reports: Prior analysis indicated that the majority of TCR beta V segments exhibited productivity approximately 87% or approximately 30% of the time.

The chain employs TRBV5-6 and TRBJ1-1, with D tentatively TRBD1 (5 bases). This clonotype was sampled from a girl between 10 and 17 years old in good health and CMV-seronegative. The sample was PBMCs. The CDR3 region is CASSLLTENTEAFF. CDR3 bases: TGTGCCAGCAGCTTGTTGACAGAAAACACTGAAGCTTTCTTT.